Here is one T cell receptor (beta chain) with its context. This sample stems from a study of T cells in Graves' hyperthyroidism and ophthalmopathy. V lost 6 bases and J lost 5, with 11 bases in between. The CDR3 extends over 13 amino acids. Each patient was aged 18 to 65 and had newly diagnosed hyperthyroidism of under 2 months' duration. RNA transcripts were the template for amplifying TCR beta CDR3 regions. During a first-round RT-PCR of the TCR CDR3, the HTBI primer set was used. TCRdb used MiXCR to reprocess the multiplex PCR reads, holding one entry per CDR3 protein. The profile shows roughly 630,000 distinct CDR3 sequences, 15% to 19% of them singletons.

The material sequenced was blood. This clonotype was sampled from a woman in her twenties or thirties with Graves' hyperthyroidism. The chain joins TRBV12-3 or TRBV12-4 to TRBJ2-1; D call uncertain. CDR3 residues: CASSYNPNNEQFF. DNA of the CDR3: TGTGCCAGCAGCTATAACCCGAACAATGAGCAGTTCTTC.